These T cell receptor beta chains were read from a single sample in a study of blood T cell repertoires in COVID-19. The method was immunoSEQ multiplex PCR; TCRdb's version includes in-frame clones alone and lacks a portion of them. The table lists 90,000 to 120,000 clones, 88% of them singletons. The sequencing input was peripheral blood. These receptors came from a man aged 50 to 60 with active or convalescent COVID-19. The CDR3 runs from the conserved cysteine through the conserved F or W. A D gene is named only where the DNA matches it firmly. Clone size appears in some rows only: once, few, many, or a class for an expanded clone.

CASSRGSSNQPQHF	TGTGCCAGTAGTCGGGGATCTAGCAATCAGCCCCAGCATTTT	TRBJ1-5	NA	TRBV19	NA
CSVGRADF	TGCAGCGTTGGCAGGGCGGATTTT	TRBJ1-1	NA	TRBV29-1	NA
CASSSGLDASEQYF	TGTGCCAGCAGCTCGGGACTAGATGCCAGCGAGCAGTACTTC	TRBJ2-7	TRBD2	TRBV25-1	NA
CASSQSFRGENSPLHF	TGCGCCAGCAGCCAATCTTTCCGGGGTGAGAATTCACCCCTCCACTTT	TRBJ1-6	NA	TRBV4-3	NA
CASSQGLSVSGYTF	TGTGCCAGCAGTCAGGGTTTGTCTGTGTCTGGCTACACCTTC	TRBJ1-2	NA	TRBV14	NA
CASSQPLRTGNYEQFF	TGTGCCAGCAGCCAACCTTTGAGGACAGGGAACTATGAGCAGTTCTTC	TRBJ2-1	TRBD1	TRBV3-1/TRBV3-2	NA
CASSGTGWVGNQPQHF	TGTGCCAGCAGTGGGACAGGGTGGGTTGGCAATCAGCCCCAGCATTTT	TRBJ1-5	NA	TRBV21-1	NA
CASRSTGGHEKLFF	TGTGCCAGTAGGTCGACAGGGGGCCATGAAAAACTGTTTTTT	TRBJ1-4	TRBD1	TRBV19	NA
CASTPGQGLGDTQYF	TGTGCCAGCACACCGGGACAGGGGTTAGGAGATACGCAGTATTTT	TRBJ2-3	TRBD1	TRBV27	many
CASSSLGQGRTGELFF	TGCGCCAGCAGCTCCCTGGGACAGGGGCGGACCGGGGAGCTGTTTTTT	TRBJ2-2	TRBD1	TRBV5-1	NA
CASSFDPRGTEAFF	TGCGCCAGCAGCTTCGACCCCCGGGGCACTGAAGCTTTCTTT	TRBJ1-1	NA	TRBV5-1	NA
CASSSIRPFRRPRSSTDTQYF	TGTGCCAGCAGCTCCATCCGACCATTTCGCAGGCCCAGGTCTAGCACAGATACGCAGTATTTT	TRBJ2-3	NA	TRBV6-6	NA
CASSLLYSNQPQHF	TGTGCCAGCAGCTTGCTCTATAGCAATCAGCCCCAGCATTTT	TRBJ1-5	NA	TRBV7-8	NA
CASSMTPRSGRDETQYF	TGTGCCAGCAGCATGACCCCGCGAAGCGGGAGGGACGAGACCCAGTACTTC	TRBJ2-5	TRBD2	TRBV3-1/TRBV3-2	NA
CASRRSGQTLEQYF	TGTGCCAGTAGGCGCTCGGGACAGACTCTCGAGCAGTACTTC	TRBJ2-7	TRBD1	TRBV19	NA
CASSQDFTGGYNEQFF	TGCGCCAGCAGCCAAGATTTCACGGGAGGGTACAATGAGCAGTTCTTC	TRBJ2-1	TRBD2	TRBV4-1	NA
CATSDPTPLAEQFF	TGTGCCACCAGTGACCCCACACCTCTAGCGGAGCAGTTCTTC	TRBJ2-1	NA	TRBV24-1	NA
CASRYLESRQGAKNTEAFF	TGCGCCAGCAGATACTTAGAATCGAGACAGGGGGCTAAGAACACTGAAGCTTTCTTT	TRBJ1-1	TRBD1	TRBV5-1	NA
CASTWRTGATVEAFF	TGTGCCAGCACCTGGCGGACAGGGGCAACGGTTGAAGCTTTCTTT	TRBJ1-1	TRBD1	TRBV28	once
CASSYAWSSYNEQFF	TGTGCCAGCAGTTACGCCTGGAGCTCCTACAATGAGCAGTTCTTC	TRBJ2-1	NA	TRBV6-5	NA
CASSLDLDTGRRHEQYF	TGTGCCAGCAGCTTAGATCTAGATACGGGAAGGCGCCACGAGCAGTACTTC	TRBJ2-7	NA	TRBV7-2	NA
CASSLRTSGQETQYF	TGTGCCAGCAGCCTCCGGACTAGCGGCCAAGAGACCCAGTACTTC	TRBJ2-5	TRBD2	TRBV7-2	NA
CASSVLAGRTDTQYF	TGTGCCAGCTCAGTACTAGCGGGGCGCACAGATACGCAGTATTTT	TRBJ2-3	TRBD2	TRBV18	once
CASRKTGAKGNTIYF	TGTGCCAGCAGAAAAACAGGGGCGAAGGGAAACACCATATATTTT	TRBJ1-3	TRBD1	TRBV28	NA
CASSSNPRTSVGSYEQYF	TGTGCCAGCAGTTCCAATCCCCGGACTAGCGTGGGATCCTACGAGCAGTACTTC	TRBJ2-7	TRBD2	TRBV28	NA
CASSSNRGSEAFF	TGTGCCAGTAGTTCGAACAGGGGTTCTGAAGCTTTCTTT	TRBJ1-1	TRBD1	TRBV19	NA
CASSTRTGAGPQHF	TGTGCCAGCAGCACCAGGACAGGGGCTGGGCCCCAGCATTTT	TRBJ1-5	TRBD1	TRBV5-6	NA
CASSRGGVGGYTF	TGTGCCAGCAGCAGAGGGGGGGTTGGTGGCTACACCTTC	TRBJ1-2	NA	TRBV3-1/TRBV3-2	few
CASSLSSGSGTGELFF	TGTGCCAGCAGTTTAAGTAGCGGGAGTGGGACCGGGGAGCTGTTTTTT	TRBJ2-2	TRBD2	TRBV28	NA
CASSQEGWGDSYNEQFF	TGTGCCAGCAGCCAAGAAGGATGGGGGGATTCCTACAATGAGCAGTTCTTC	TRBJ2-1	NA	TRBV3-1/TRBV3-2	NA
CASSLGLGTEGSGELFF	TGTGCCAGCAGCTTGGGGCTCGGGACGGAGGGCTCCGGGGAGCTGTTTTTT	TRBJ2-2	NA	TRBV5-4	NA